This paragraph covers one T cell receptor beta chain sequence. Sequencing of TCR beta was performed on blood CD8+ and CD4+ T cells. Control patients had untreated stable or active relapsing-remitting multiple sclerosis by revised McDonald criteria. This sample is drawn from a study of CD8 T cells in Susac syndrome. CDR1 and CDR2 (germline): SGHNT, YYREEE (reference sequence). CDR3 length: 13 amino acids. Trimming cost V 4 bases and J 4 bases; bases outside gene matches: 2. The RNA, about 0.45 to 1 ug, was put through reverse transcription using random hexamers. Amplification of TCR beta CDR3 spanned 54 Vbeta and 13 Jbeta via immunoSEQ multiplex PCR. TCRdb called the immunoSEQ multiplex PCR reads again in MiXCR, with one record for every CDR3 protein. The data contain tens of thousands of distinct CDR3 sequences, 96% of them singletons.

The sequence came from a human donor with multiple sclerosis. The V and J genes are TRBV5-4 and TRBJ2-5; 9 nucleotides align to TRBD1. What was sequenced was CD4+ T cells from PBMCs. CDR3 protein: CASSVTGGETQYF. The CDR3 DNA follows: TGTGCCAGCAGCGTGACAGGGGGAGAGACCCAGTACTTC.